The 5 T cell receptor beta chains in this list originate from one sample, sequenced in a study of blood T cell repertoires in COVID-19. Profiled with immunoSEQ multiplex PCR; TCRdb holds only in-frame clones, not every one. The sample has 210,000 or so clones, 70% to 90% seen once. Sequenced sample: peripheral blood. The source of these receptors is a middle-aged woman who had recovered from COVID-19.

The rearrangement links TRBV9 to TRBJ2-1; 13 bases line up with TRBD2. The germline CDR1 and CDR2 sequences are SGDLS and YYNGEE. V lost 4 bases to trimming and J lost 6 bases; unmatched junction nucleotides: 7. The CDR3 contains 16 residues. The CDR3 here is CASSPRTSGRSNEQFF. DNA of the CDR3: TGTGCCAGCAGCCCCCGGACTAGCGGGAGATCCAATGAGCAGTTCTTC. Supplemented by reference TRBV9 and TRBJ2-1, the full variable domain reads DSGVTQTPKHLITATGQRVTLRCSPRSGDLSVYWYQQSLDQGLQFLIQYYNGEERAKGNILERFSAQQFPDLHSELNLSSLELGDSALYFCASSPRTSGRSNEQFFGPGTRLTVL.

The chain uses TRBV4-1 and TRBJ1-2, with D maybe TRBD1 (5 bases). V dropped 0 bases and J dropped 2 bases, with 13 bases sitting between them. The CDR3 runs to 16 residues. CDR1 and CDR2 from the germline V gene are MGHRA and YSYEKL. In nucleotides, the CDR3 is TGCGCCAGCAGCCAAGATTTGACAGCAGGGAACTATGGCTACACCTTC. Translating it yields CASSQDLTAGNYGYTF.

This rearrangement joins TRBV30 to TRBJ1-1; possibly TRBD1 for D (6 bases). The V and J ends lost 4 bases and 5 bases respectively, with 11 bases between them. The germline V gene encodes CDR1 GTSNPN and CDR2 SVGIG (reference sequence). The CDR3 length is 12 residues. The CDR3 nucleotides read TGTGCCTGGACAACAGGGTTTACTGAAGCTTTCTTT. It specifies CAWTTGFTEAFF.

The rearrangement links TRBV5-8 to TRBJ1-1; the D gene is possibly TRBD1 (5 bases). The CDR3 extends over 17 amino acids. V was cut by 4 bases and J by 4 bases, with 23 bases left in between. CDR1 SGHTS and CDR2 YDEGEE come from the germline V gene. DNA of the CDR3: TGTGCCAGCAGCCCCGGGCGGGGGACGAATGATGGCACTGAAGCTTTCTTT. Its protein product is CASSPGRGTNDGTEAFF.

The rearrangement joins TRBV12-3 or TRBV12-4 to TRBJ1-2; D gene unclear. Trimming left V 6 bases short and J 4 bases short, with 9 bases between. The CDR3 covers 12 residues. CDR3 sequence: CASSPGGYGYTF. The CDR3 region has the DNA TGTGCCAGCAGCCCGGGAGGCTATGGCTACACCTTC.